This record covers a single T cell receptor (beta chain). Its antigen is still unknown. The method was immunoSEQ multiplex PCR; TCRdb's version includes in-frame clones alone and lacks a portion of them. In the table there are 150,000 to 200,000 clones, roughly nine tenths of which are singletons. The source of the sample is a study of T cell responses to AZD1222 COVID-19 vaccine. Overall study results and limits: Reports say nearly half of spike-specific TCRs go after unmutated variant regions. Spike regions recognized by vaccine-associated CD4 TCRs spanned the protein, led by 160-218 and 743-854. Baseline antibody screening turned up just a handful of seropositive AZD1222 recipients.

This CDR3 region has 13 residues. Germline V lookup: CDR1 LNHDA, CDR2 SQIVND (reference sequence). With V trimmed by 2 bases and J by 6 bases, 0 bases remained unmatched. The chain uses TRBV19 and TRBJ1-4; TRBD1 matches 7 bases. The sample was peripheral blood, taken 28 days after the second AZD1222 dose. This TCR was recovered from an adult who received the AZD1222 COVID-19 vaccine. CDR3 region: CASSIQGDEKLFF. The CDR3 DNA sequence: TGTGCCAGTAGTATACAGGGGGATGAAAAACTGTTTTTT. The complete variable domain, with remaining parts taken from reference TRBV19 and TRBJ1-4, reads DGGITQSPKYLFRKEGQNVTLSCEQNLNHDAMYWYRQDPGQGLRLIYYSQIVNDFQKGDIAEGYSVSREKKESFPLTVTSAQKNPTAFYLCASSIQGDEKLFFGSGTQLSVL.